This T cell receptor (beta chain) derives from a study of shared clonotypes between healthy human individuals. The study, taken as a whole, reports: The naive CD4 repertoires of a handful of donors were compared, and around 4.7% of clonotypes were shared. Researchers found naive subsets generally carried larger estimated richness than memory subsets.

Note on this clone: Its specificity is not known.

Germline CDR1 reads SEHNR; CDR2 reads FQNEAQ (reference sequence). CDR3 length equals 15 residues. Trimming took 6 bases from V and 1 from J; bases not matched to a gene: 5. Naive CD8 isolation took CD45RO-negative cells positively selected for CCR7 and excluded terminally differentiated effector memory CD45RA+ cells. Using about 190 ng DNA, approximately 27,000 T cell genomes, the sorted-subset replicate PCRs were run. Original methodology: For the immunoSEQ data, sequences were junction-only without quality scores, so filtering differed. Profiled with immunoSEQ multiplex PCR; TCRdb holds only in-frame clones, not every one. V, J and clone size are those of that table, while D and trimming were read from the DNA. The profile shows fewer than 850,000 clones, just over 95% of them singletons.

The receptor's source is a man aged 30 to 39 in good health. The rearrangement uses TRBV7-9 and TRBJ2-7; 11 nucleotides line up with TRBD1. What was sequenced was naive CD8+ T cells sorted from blood. This CDR3 is CASRSGQGASYEQYF. CDR3 nucleotide sequence: TGTGCCAGCAGATCAGGACAGGGGGCATCCTACGAGCAGTACTTC.